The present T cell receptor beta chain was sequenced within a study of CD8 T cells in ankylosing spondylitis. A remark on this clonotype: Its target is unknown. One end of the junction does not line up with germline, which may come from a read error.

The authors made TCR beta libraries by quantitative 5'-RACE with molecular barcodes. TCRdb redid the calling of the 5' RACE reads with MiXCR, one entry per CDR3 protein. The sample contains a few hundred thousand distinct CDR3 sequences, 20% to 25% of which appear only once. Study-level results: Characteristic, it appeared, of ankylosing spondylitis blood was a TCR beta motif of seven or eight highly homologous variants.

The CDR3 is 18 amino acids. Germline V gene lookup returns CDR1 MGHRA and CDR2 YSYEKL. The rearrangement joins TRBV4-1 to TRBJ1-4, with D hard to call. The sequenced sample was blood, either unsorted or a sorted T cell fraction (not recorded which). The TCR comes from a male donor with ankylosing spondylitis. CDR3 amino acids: CACSPVAGRLTTNEKLFF. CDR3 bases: TGCGCCTGCAGCCCTGTCGCCGGCAGACTTACAACTAATGAAAAACTGTTTTTT.